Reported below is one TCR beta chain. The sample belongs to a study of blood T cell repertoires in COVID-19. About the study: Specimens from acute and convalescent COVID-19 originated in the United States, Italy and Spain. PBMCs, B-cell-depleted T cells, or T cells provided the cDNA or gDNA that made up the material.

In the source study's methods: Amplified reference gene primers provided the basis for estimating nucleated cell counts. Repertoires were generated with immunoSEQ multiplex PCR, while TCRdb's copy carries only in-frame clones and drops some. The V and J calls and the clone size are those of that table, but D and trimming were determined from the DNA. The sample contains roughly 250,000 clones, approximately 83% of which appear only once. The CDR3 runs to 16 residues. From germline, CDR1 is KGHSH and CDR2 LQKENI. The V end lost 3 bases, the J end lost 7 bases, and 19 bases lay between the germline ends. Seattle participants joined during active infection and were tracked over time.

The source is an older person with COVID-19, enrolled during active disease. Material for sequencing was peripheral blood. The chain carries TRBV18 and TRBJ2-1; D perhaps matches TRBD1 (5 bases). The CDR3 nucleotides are TGTGCCAGCTCACCTTCCTTACGGCAGGGTTGGAATGAGCAGTTCTTC. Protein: CASSPSLRQGWNEQFF.